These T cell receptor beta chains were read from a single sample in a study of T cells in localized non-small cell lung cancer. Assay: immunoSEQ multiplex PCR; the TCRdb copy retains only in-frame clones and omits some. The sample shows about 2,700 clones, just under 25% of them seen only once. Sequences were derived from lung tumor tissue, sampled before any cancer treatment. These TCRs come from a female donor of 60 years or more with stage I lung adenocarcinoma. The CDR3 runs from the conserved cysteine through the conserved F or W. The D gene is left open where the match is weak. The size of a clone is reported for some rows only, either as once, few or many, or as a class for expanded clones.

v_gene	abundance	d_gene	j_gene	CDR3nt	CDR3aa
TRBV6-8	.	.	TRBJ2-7	TGTGCCAGCAGTTCCGCAGGGAACCCTCCCTACGAGCAGTACTTC	CASSSAGNPPYEQYF
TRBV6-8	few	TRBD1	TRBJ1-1	TGTGCCATCCGAGAGTCAGGACAGGGGAACACTGAAGCTTTCTTT	CAIRESGQGNTEAFF
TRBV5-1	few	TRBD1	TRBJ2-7	TGCGCCAGCAGCTCCCGGGACAGGGACTTTGGGGACGAGCAGTACTTC	CASSSRDRDFGDEQYF
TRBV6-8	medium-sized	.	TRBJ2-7	TGTGCCAGCAGTATTGCGGGGAACTACGAGCAGTACTTC	CASSIAGNYEQYF
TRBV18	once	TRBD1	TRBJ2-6	TGTGCCAGCTCAACCAGCTCAGGGGGCACTGGGGCCAACGTCCTGACTTTC	CASSTSSGGTGANVLTF
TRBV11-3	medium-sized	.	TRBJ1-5	TGTGCCAGCAGCCAAGTTTTAGCAGTCTCTAGCAATCAGCCCCAGCATTTT	CASSQVLAVSSNQPQHF
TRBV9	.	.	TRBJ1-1	TGTGCCAGCAGCCCCCCCACAGGGAGTTGGACTGAAGCTTTCTTT	CASSPPTGSWTEAFF
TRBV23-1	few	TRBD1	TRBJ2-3	TGCGCCAGCAGCGGGACAGGGGCAGATACGCAGTATTTT	CASSGTGADTQYF
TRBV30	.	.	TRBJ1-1	TGTGCCTCGAACCAAGACAGGAACACTGAAGCTTTCTTT	CASNQDRNTEAFF
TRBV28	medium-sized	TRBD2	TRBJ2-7	TGTGCCAGCAATCACCCCACGGATGCCGGGACTAGCGGGAGCCTGCAGTACTTC	CASNHPTDAGTSGSLQYF
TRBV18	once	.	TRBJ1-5	TGTGCCAGCTCACCACTGCAGCTAGGAATTAGAAGCAATCAGCCCCAGCATTTT	CASSPLQLGIRSNQPQHF
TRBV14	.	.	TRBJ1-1	TGTGCCAGCAGCCAAGGTAGTTGGAACACTGAAGCTTTCTTT	CASSQGSWNTEAFF
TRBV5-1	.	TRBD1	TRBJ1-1	TGCGCCAGCAGCTTGGGAATTCACGAGGGGGCGGTGGACACTGAAGCTTTCTTT	CASSLGIHEGAVDTEAFF
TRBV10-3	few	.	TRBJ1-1	TGTGCCATCAGTGAGCGGGGAGGGGCTGAAGCTTTCTTT	CAISERGGAEAFF
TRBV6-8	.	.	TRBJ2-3	TGTGCCAGCAGTACCAGCCGGGACACCACAGATACGCAGTATTTT	CASSTSRDTTDTQYF
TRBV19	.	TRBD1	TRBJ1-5	TGTGCCAGTAGTATAGCGTCCGGGACAGGCTATAGCAATCAGCCCCAGCATTTT	CASSIASGTGYSNQPQHF
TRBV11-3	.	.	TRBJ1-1	TGTGCCAGCAGCACTAGGGGGGCGTACAGCGAAACTGAAGCTTTCTTT	CASSTRGAYSETEAFF
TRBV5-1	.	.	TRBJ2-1	TGCGCCAGCACACGGCTAGCCTCCTACAATGAGCAGTTCTTC	CASTRLASYNEQFF
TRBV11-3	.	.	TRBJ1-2	TGTGCCAGCAGCCTCCCCGACAGGACCACGTCCTATGGCTACACCTTC	CASSLPDRTTSYGYTF
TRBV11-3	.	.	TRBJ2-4	TGTGCCAGCAGCCCTGACTCGAAGGGAAACATTCAGTACTTC	CASSPDSKGNIQYF
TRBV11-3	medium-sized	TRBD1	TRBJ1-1	TGTGCCAGCAGCTCACAGACAGGGGGGCTCGAAGCTTTCTTT	CASSSQTGGLEAFF
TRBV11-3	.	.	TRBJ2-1	TGTGCCAGCAGCCCAGGACTGAAGGCCTCCTACAATGAGCAGTTCTTC	CASSPGLKASYNEQFF
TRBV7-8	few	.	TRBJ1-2	TGTGCCAGCGAGGGGCCCTATCGTTCCGGCTACACCTTC	CASEGPYRSGYTF
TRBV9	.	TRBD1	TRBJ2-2	TGTGCCAGCAGGGATGGACAGGGAAACACCGGGGAGCTGTTTTTT	CASRDGQGNTGELFF
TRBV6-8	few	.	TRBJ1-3	TGTGCCAGCAGTGGCCAGGGTGGAAACACCATATATTTT	CASSGQGGNTIYF
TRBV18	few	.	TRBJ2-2	TGTGCCAGCTCACCTTCGCCCTCGGCCGGGGAGCTGTTTTTT	CASSPSPSAGELFF
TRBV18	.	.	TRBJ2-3	TGTGCCAGCTCACCCGAAAGAGATACGCAGTATTTT	CASSPERDTQYF
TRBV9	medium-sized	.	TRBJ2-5	TGTGCCAGCAGCCCCAGACAGTCTCCGGCAGAGACCCAGTACTTC	CASSPRQSPAETQYF
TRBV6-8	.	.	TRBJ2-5	TGTGCCAGCAGTTACGGGCCGAGACAGGGAGGGTACCAAGAGACCCAGTACTTC	CASSYGPRQGGYQETQYF
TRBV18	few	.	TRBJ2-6	TGTGCCAGCTCACCACCATCGGGGGTAGGGACTGGGGCCAACGTCCTGACTTTC	CASSPPSGVGTGANVLTF
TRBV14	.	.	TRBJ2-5	TGTGCCAGCAGCCAAGGGGGACCCCAACAGAGAATTTTTCAAGAGACCCAGTACTTC	CASSQGGPQQRIFQETQYF
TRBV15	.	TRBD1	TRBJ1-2	TGTGCCACCAGCAGAGAGATCCAGGGGGCCCTTGGCTACACCTTC	CATSREIQGALGYTF
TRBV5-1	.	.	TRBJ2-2	TGCGCCAGCAGCTTGTCCATCATGAACACCGGGGAGCTGTTTTTT	CASSLSIMNTGELFF
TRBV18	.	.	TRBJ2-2	TGTGCCAGCTCACCAAGGTCGAACACCGGGGAGCTGTTTTTT	CASSPRSNTGELFF
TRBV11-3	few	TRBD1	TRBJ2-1	TGTGCCAGCAGCTCGTATGGACAGGGAAACCGTGAGCAGTTCTTC	CASSSYGQGNREQFF
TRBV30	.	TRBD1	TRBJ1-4	TGTGCCTGGAGTCCTGGACAGGGCCCCGCGGGGGGTGAAAAACTGTTTTTT	CAWSPGQGPAGGEKLFF
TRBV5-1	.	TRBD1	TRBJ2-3	TGCGCCAGCAGCATGGGACAGGACTACACAGATACGCAGTATTTT	CASSMGQDYTDTQYF
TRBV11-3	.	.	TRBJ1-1	TGTGCCAGCAGCTCCCGGAGGGGCGACACTGAAGCTTTCTTT	CASSSRRGDTEAFF
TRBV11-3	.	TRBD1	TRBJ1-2	TGTGCCAGCAGCCGCGACAGGGACAGTAACTATGGCTACACCTTC	CASSRDRDSNYGYTF
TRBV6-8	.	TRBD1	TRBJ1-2	TGTGCCAGCAGCCCGACAGGGGAAGGCTACACCTTC	CASSPTGEGYTF
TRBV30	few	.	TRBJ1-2	TGTGCCTGGGATGGTAACCGGGCCGCGGGTCTCCGGGGCTACACCTTC	CAWDGNRAAGLRGYTF
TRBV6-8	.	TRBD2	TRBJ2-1	TGTGCCAGCAGGCTAGCGGGAGGAACAGTCTACAATGAGCAGTTCTTC	CASRLAGGTVYNEQFF
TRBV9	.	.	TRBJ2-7	TGTGCCAGCAGCGTAGATTGGGAATACGAGCAGTACTTC	CASSVDWEYEQYF
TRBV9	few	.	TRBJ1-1	TGTGCCAGCAGTGATACCTCGGAGAGGGCTTTCTTT	CASSDTSERAFF
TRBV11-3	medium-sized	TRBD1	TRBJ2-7	TGTGCCAGCAGCCCATCACAGGGGTCCTACGAGCAGTACTTC	CASSPSQGSYEQYF
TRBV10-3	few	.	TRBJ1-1	TGTGCCATCAGTGAGATCCTATGGGAGAACACTGAAGCTTTCTTT	CAISEILWENTEAFF
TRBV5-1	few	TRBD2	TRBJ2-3	TGCGCCAGCCGGACTAGTGGTACGGGCACAGATACGCAGTATTTT	CASRTSGTGTDTQYF
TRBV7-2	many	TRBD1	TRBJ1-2	TGTGCCAGCAGCCCCTGGACAGGAGATGGCTACACCTTC	CASSPWTGDGYTF
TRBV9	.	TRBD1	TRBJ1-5	TGTGCCAGCACCGGGGACAGGCGAAACACCAATCAGCCCCAGCATTTT	CASTGDRRNTNQPQHF
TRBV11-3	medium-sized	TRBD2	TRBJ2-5	TGTGCCAGCAGCCTCCGGACTAGCGGAGAGGTGACCCAGTACTTC	CASSLRTSGEVTQYF
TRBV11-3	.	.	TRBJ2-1	TGTGCCAGCAGCCTACAGGTGCAGCCCTACAATGAGCAGTTCTTC	CASSLQVQPYNEQFF
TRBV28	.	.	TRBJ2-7	TGTGCCACCTTCCGGGGTAGCTCCTACGAGCAGTACTTC	CATFRGSSYEQYF
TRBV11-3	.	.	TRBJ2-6	TGTGCCAGCAGCTTGGGGCGGGGGCGCCTAAGATCTGGGGCCAACGTCCTGACTTTC	CASSLGRGRLRSGANVLTF
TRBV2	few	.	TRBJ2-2	TGTGCCAGCAGGGAAGGACCGACCTCTATCGGGGAGCTGTTTTTT	CASREGPTSIGELFF
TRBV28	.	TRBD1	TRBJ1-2	TGTGCCAGCAGCCAGGGGGGAGCTAACTATGGCTACACCTTC	CASSQGGANYGYTF
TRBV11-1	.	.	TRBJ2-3	TGTGCCAGCAGCGACCGAATTCTAGCGAACACAGATACGCAGTATTTT	CASSDRILANTDTQYF
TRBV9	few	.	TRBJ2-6	TGTGCCAGCAATCTCGAGGGGTTTACCGGGGCCAACGTCCTGACTTTC	CASNLEGFTGANVLTF
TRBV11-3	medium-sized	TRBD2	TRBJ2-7	TGTGCCAGCAGCCCGGGACTAAGAACCTACGAGCAGTACTTC	CASSPGLRTYEQYF
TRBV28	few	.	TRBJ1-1	TGTGCCAGCAGAAGACGGTTACCGAACACTGAAGCTTTCTTT	CASRRRLPNTEAFF